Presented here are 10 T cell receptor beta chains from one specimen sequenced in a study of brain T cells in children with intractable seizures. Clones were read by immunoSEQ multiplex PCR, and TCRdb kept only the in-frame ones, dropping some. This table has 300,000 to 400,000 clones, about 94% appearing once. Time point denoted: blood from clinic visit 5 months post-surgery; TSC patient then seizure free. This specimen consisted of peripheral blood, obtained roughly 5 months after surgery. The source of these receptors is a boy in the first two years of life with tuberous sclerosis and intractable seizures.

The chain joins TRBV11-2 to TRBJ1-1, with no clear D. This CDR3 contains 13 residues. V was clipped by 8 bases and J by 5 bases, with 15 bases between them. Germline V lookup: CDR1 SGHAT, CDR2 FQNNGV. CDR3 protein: CASGFGGQTEAFF. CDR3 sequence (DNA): TGTGCCAGCGGATTTGGAGGGCAGACTGAAGCTTTCTTT. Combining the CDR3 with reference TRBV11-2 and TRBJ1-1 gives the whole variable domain EAGVAQSPRYKIIEKRQSVAFWCNPISGHATLYWYQQILGQGPKLLIQFQNNGVVDDSQLPKDRFSAERLKGVDSTLKIQPAKLEDSAVYLCASGFGGQTEAFFGQGTRLTVV.

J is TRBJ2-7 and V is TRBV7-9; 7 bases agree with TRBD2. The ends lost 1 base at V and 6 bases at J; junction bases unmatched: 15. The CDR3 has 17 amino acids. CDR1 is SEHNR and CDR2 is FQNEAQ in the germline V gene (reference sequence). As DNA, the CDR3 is TGTGCCAGCAGCTTAGGGGGTTGGCTAGCGGACCTTCGCGAGCAGTACTTC. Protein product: CASSLGGWLADLREQYF. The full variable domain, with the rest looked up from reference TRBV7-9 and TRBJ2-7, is DTGVSQNPRHKITKRGQNVTFRCDPISEHNRLYWYRQTLGQGPEFLTYFQNEAQLEKSRLLSDRFSAERPKGSFSTLEIQRTEQGDSAMYLCASSLGGWLADLREQYFGPGTRLTVT.

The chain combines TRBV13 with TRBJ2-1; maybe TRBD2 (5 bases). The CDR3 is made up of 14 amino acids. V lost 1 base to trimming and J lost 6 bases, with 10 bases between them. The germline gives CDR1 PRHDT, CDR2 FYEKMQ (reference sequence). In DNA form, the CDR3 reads TGTGCCAGCAGCTTAGCTTTGCTAGCCAATGAGCAGTTCTTC. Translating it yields CASSLALLANEQFF.

The CDR3 is CASNNATGAGGGYTF. The CDR3 DNA sequence: TGTGCCAGCAACAACGCCACGGGGGCCGGGGGCGGCTACACCTTC. The V and J genes are TRBV6-6 and TRBJ1-2, with D perhaps TRBD1 (6 bases). V was trimmed by 7 bases and J by 8 bases, leaving 23 bases between them. The CDR3 has 15 amino acids. Germline CDR1 MNHNY, CDR2 SVGAGI (reference sequence).

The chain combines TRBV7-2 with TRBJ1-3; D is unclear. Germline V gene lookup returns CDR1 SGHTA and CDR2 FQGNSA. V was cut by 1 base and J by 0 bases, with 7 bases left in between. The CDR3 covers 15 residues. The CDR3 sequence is CASSLDHVSGNTIYF. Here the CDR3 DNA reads TGTGCCAGCAGCTTAGACCACGTCTCTGGAAACACCATATATTTT.

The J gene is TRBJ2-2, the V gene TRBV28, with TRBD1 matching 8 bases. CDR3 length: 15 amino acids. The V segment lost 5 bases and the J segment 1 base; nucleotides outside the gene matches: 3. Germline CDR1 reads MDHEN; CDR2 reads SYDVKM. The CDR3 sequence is CASSQDRVNTGELFF. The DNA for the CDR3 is TGTGCCAGCAGTCAGGACAGGGTGAACACCGGGGAGCTGTTTTTT. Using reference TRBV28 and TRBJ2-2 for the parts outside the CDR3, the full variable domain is DVKVTQSSRYLVKRTGEKVFLECVQDMDHENMFWYRQDPGLGLRLIYFSYDVKMKEKGDIPEGYSVSREKKERFSLILESASTNQTSMYLCASSQDRVNTGELFFGEGSRLTVL.

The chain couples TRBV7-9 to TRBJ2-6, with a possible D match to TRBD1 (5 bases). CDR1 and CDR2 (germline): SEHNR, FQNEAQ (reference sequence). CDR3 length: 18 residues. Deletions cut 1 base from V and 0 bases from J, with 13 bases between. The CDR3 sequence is CASSLERTQFSGANVLTF. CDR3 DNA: TGTGCCAGCAGCTTAGAAAGGACACAGTTCTCTGGGGCCAACGTCCTGACTTTC. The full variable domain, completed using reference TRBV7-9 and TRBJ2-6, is DTGVSQNPRHKITKRGQNVTFRCDPISEHNRLYWYRQTLGQGPEFLTYFQNEAQLEKSRLLSDRFSAERPKGSFSTLEIQRTEQGDSAMYLCASSLERTQFSGANVLTFGAGSRLTVL.

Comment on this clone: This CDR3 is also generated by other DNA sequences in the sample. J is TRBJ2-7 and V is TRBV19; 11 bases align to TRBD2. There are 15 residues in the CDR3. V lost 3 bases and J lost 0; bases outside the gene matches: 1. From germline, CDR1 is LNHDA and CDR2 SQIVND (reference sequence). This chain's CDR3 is CASSITSGSSYEQYF. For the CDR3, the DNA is TGTGCCAGTAGTATTACTAGCGGGAGCTCCTACGAGCAGTACTTC.

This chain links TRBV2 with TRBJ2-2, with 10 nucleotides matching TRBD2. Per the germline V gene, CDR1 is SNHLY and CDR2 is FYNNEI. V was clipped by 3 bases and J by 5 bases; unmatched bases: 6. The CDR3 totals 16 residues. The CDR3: CASSEISGRGTGELFF. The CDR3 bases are TGTGCCAGCAGTGAGATCAGCGGGAGGGGTACCGGGGAGCTGTTTTTT.

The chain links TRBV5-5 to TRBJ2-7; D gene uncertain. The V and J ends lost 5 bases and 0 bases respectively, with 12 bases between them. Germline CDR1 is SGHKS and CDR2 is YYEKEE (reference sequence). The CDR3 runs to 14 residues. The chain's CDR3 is CASSSADGSYEQYF. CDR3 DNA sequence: TGTGCCAGCAGTTCGGCGGACGGCTCCTACGAGCAGTACTTC.